This is a list of T cell receptor beta chains from one sample in a study of blood T cell repertoires in COVID-19. Sequenced by immunoSEQ multiplex PCR; TCRdb stores in-frame clones only, minus some. The table lists 100,000 to 150,000 clones, over 75% of them singletons, with 27% in the top ten. The specimen was peripheral blood. All receptors come from an elderly woman with acute or convalescent COVID-19. The CDR3 runs from the conserved cysteine through the conserved F or W. Each record gives: clone size, J gene, D gene, V gene, CDR3 protein, CDR3 DNA. A D gene is named only where the DNA matches it firmly. Clone size is given for some rows only: seen once, a few or many times, or a class if the clone is expanded.

clone_size: few; j_call: TRBJ2-5; d_call: TRBD2; v_call: TRBV5-4; cdr3_aa: CASSLSGGDARTQYF; cdr3_nt: TGTGCCAGCAGCTTAAGCGGGGGGGACGCCCGGACCCAGTACTTC
clone_size: NA; j_call: TRBJ2-1; d_call: TRBD2; v_call: TRBV11-2; cdr3_aa: CASSLEGTSGGFYEQFF; cdr3_nt: TGTGCCAGCAGCTTAGAGGGGACTAGCGGGGGGTTCTATGAGCAGTTCTTC
clone_size: NA; j_call: TRBJ1-2; d_call: NA; v_call: TRBV19; cdr3_aa: CASSTRTFLGGGYTF; cdr3_nt: TGTGCCAGTAGTACCCGGACCTTCCTGGGCGGGGGCTACACCTTC
clone_size: NA; j_call: TRBJ1-6; d_call: NA; v_call: TRBV7-2; cdr3_aa: CASSFGGIYNSPLHF; cdr3_nt: TGTGCCAGCAGCTTCGGGGGGATCTATAATTCACCCCTCCACTTT
clone_size: NA; j_call: TRBJ1-2; d_call: NA; v_call: TRBV14; cdr3_aa: CASSVQGYYGYTF; cdr3_nt: TGTGCCAGCAGCGTACAGGGATACTATGGCTACACCTTC
clone_size: NA; j_call: TRBJ2-1; d_call: NA; v_call: TRBV10-3; cdr3_aa: CAISESTGSSYNEQFF; cdr3_nt: TGTGCCATCAGTGAGTCGACGGGTAGCTCCTACAATGAGCAGTTCTTC
clone_size: NA; j_call: TRBJ2-5; d_call: NA; v_call: TRBV11-2; cdr3_aa: CASSFAQLTQYF; cdr3_nt: TGTGCCAGCAGCTTCGCCCAACTGACCCAGTACTTC
clone_size: NA; j_call: TRBJ2-1; d_call: NA; v_call: TRBV5-1; cdr3_aa: CASSSDSRYNEQFF; cdr3_nt: TGCGCCAGCAGCTCGGACAGTCGGTACAATGAGCAGTTCTTC
clone_size: NA; j_call: TRBJ1-2; d_call: TRBD1; v_call: TRBV4-3; cdr3_aa: CASSQASTGVYGYTF; cdr3_nt: TGCGCCAGCAGCCAGGCCTCTACAGGGGTGTATGGCTACACCTTC
clone_size: NA; j_call: TRBJ1-2; d_call: NA; v_call: TRBV2; cdr3_aa: CASRFGTSYGYTF; cdr3_nt: TGTGCCAGCAGATTTGGGACATCTTATGGCTACACCTTC
clone_size: NA; j_call: TRBJ1-2; d_call: TRBD1; v_call: TRBV7-8; cdr3_aa: CASSLDRGQDYGYTF; cdr3_nt: TGTGCCAGCAGCCTCGACAGGGGGCAGGACTATGGCTACACCTTC
clone_size: NA; j_call: TRBJ1-2; d_call: NA; v_call: TRBV29-1; cdr3_aa: CSVGGQHRYGYTF; cdr3_nt: TGCAGCGTTGGCGGACAGCACCGCTATGGCTACACCTTC
clone_size: NA; j_call: TRBJ2-5; d_call: TRBD1; v_call: TRBV6-5; cdr3_aa: CASTRDRQETQYF; cdr3_nt: TGTGCCAGCACTCGGGACAGACAAGAGACCCAGTACTTC
clone_size: NA; j_call: TRBJ2-1; d_call: NA; v_call: TRBV20-1; cdr3_aa: CSASPAEVSYNEQFF; cdr3_nt: TGCAGTGCTAGTCCTGCGGAGGTCTCCTACAATGAGCAGTTCTTC
clone_size: once; j_call: TRBJ1-2; d_call: NA; v_call: TRBV29-1; cdr3_aa: CSVPRFSIYGYTF; cdr3_nt: TGCAGCGTTCCTAGATTCAGCATCTATGGCTACACCTTC
clone_size: once; j_call: TRBJ1-2; d_call: TRBD1; v_call: TRBV5-6; cdr3_aa: CASSLRQGDGYTF; cdr3_nt: TGTGCCAGCAGCTTGAGACAGGGAGACGGCTACACCTTC
clone_size: NA; j_call: TRBJ2-5; d_call: NA; v_call: TRBV19; cdr3_aa: CASSILGEETQYF; cdr3_nt: TGTGCCAGTAGTATTTTAGGGGAAGAGACCCAGTACTTC
clone_size: NA; j_call: TRBJ1-1; d_call: NA; v_call: TRBV7-2; cdr3_aa: CASSLAGGGFVAEAFF; cdr3_nt: TGTGCCAGCAGCTTAGCGGGGGGAGGGTTTGTCGCTGAAGCTTTCTTT
clone_size: once; j_call: TRBJ1-5; d_call: TRBD1; v_call: TRBV4-1; cdr3_aa: CASSRGQGAEQPQHF; cdr3_nt: TGCGCCAGCAGCCGAGGACAGGGGGCCGAACAGCCCCAGCATTTT
clone_size: NA; j_call: TRBJ2-3; d_call: NA; v_call: TRBV5-1; cdr3_aa: CASSYGINTQYF; cdr3_nt: TGCGCCAGCAGCTACGGGATAAATACGCAGTATTTT
clone_size: NA; j_call: TRBJ1-6; d_call: NA; v_call: TRBV6-6; cdr3_aa: CASSATDSPLHF; cdr3_nt: TGTGCCAGCAGTGCCACAGATTCACCCCTCCACTTT
clone_size: once; j_call: TRBJ1-6; d_call: NA; v_call: TRBV27; cdr3_aa: CASSYEGLRNSPLHF; cdr3_nt: TGTGCCAGCAGTTACGAGGGCTTAAGAAATTCACCCCTCCACTTT
clone_size: NA; j_call: TRBJ1-5; d_call: NA; v_call: TRBV7-2; cdr3_aa: CASSATESNQPQHF; cdr3_nt: TGTGCCAGCAGCGCGACAGAGAGCAATCAGCCCCAGCATTTT
clone_size: NA; j_call: TRBJ1-1; d_call: NA; v_call: TRBV5-1; cdr3_aa: CASSSGRVRDTEAFF; cdr3_nt: TGCGCCAGCAGCTCTGGCAGGGTCAGGGACACTGAAGCTTTCTTT
clone_size: NA; j_call: TRBJ1-5; d_call: NA; v_call: TRBV2; cdr3_aa: CASSEGGRGIYSNQPQHF; cdr3_nt: TGTGCCAGCAGTGAAGGGGGTCGAGGGATTTATAGCAATCAGCCCCAGCATTTT
clone_size: NA; j_call: TRBJ1-5; d_call: NA; v_call: TRBV12-5; cdr3_aa: CASGTQGRNQPQHF; cdr3_nt: TGTGCTAGTGGTACGCAGGGGAGAAATCAGCCCCAGCATTTT
clone_size: NA; j_call: TRBJ2-3; d_call: TRBD2; v_call: TRBV3-1/TRBV3-2; cdr3_aa: CASSQGVSGVTDTQYF; cdr3_nt: TGTGCCAGCAGCCAAGGGGTAAGCGGGGTTACAGATACGCAGTATTTT
clone_size: NA; j_call: TRBJ2-1; d_call: NA; v_call: TRBV5-5; cdr3_aa: CASSPGGRDNEQFF; cdr3_nt: TGTGCCAGCAGCCCAGGTGGCAGGGACAATGAGCAGTTCTTC
clone_size: NA; j_call: TRBJ1-2; d_call: NA; v_call: TRBV4-3; cdr3_aa: CASSQDRGYGYTF; cdr3_nt: TGCGCCAGCAGCCAAGACAGGGGCTATGGCTACACCTTC
clone_size: NA; j_call: TRBJ2-1; d_call: NA; v_call: TRBV18; cdr3_aa: CASSPGQTSEQFF; cdr3_nt: TGTGCCAGCTCACCCGGACAGACAAGTGAGCAGTTCTTC
clone_size: NA; j_call: TRBJ1-1; d_call: NA; v_call: TRBV12-3/TRBV12-4; cdr3_aa: CASSRGTEAFF; cdr3_nt: TGTGCCAGCAGTAGGGGCACTGAAGCTTTCTTT
clone_size: NA; j_call: TRBJ1-1; d_call: TRBD1; v_call: TRBV10-2; cdr3_aa: CASSEPQGGGEAFF; cdr3_nt: TGCGCCAGCAGTGAGCCCCAGGGGGGTGGTGAAGCTTTCTTT
clone_size: NA; j_call: TRBJ2-1; d_call: NA; v_call: TRBV3-1/TRBV3-2; cdr3_aa: CASSQVAIEQFF; cdr3_nt: TGTGCCAGCAGCCAGGTAGCTATTGAGCAGTTCTTC
clone_size: NA; j_call: TRBJ1-1; d_call: NA; v_call: TRBV6-2/TRBV6-3; cdr3_aa: CASSQGRAGGTEAFF; cdr3_nt: TGTGCCAGCAGCCAAGGACGGGCAGGAGGGACTGAAGCTTTCTTT
clone_size: NA; j_call: TRBJ1-4; d_call: NA; v_call: TRBV6-1; cdr3_aa: CASSGTGTATNEKLFF; cdr3_nt: TGTGCCAGCAGTGGAACAGGGACCGCAACTAATGAAAAACTGTTTTTT
clone_size: NA; j_call: TRBJ1-1; d_call: TRBD1; v_call: TRBV29-1; cdr3_aa: CSARGQLNTEAFF; cdr3_nt: TGCAGCGCCAGGGGACAGTTGAACACTGAAGCTTTCTTT
clone_size: NA; j_call: TRBJ1-5; d_call: NA; v_call: TRBV2; cdr3_aa: CASSDRISGQPQHF; cdr3_nt: TGTGCCAGCAGCGACAGGATATCAGGCCAGCCCCAGCATTTT
clone_size: NA; j_call: TRBJ2-3; d_call: NA; v_call: TRBV20-1; cdr3_aa: CSGRLTDTQYF; cdr3_nt: TGCAGTGGGCGGTTGACAGATACGCAGTATTTT
clone_size: NA; j_call: TRBJ1-1; d_call: TRBD1; v_call: TRBV28; cdr3_aa: CASCDRGLVEDEAFF; cdr3_nt: TGTGCCAGTTGCGACAGGGGGCTCGTCGAGGATGAAGCTTTCTTT
clone_size: NA; j_call: TRBJ1-1; d_call: NA; v_call: TRBV5-1; cdr3_aa: CASSLNWESTEAFF; cdr3_nt: TGCGCCAGCAGCTTGAATTGGGAGAGCACTGAAGCTTTCTTT
clone_size: NA; j_call: TRBJ1-6; d_call: NA; v_call: TRBV7-6; cdr3_aa: CASSQDSGSPLHF; cdr3_nt: TGTGCCAGCAGTCAGGACAGTGGTTCACCCCTCCACTTT
clone_size: NA; j_call: TRBJ1-5; d_call: NA; v_call: TRBV10-3; cdr3_aa: CAISVSPGTLQPQHF; cdr3_nt: TGTGCCATCAGTGTATCCCCGGGAACCCTTCAGCCCCAGCATTTT
clone_size: NA; j_call: TRBJ2-1; d_call: NA; v_call: TRBV7-3; cdr3_aa: CASSLAARSEQFF; cdr3_nt: TGTGCCAGCAGCTTAGCGGCTCGTTCTGAGCAGTTCTTC
clone_size: NA; j_call: TRBJ1-1; d_call: TRBD1; v_call: TRBV6-5; cdr3_aa: CASNRGTEAFF; cdr3_nt: TGTGCCAGCAACAGGGGCACTGAAGCTTTCTTT
clone_size: NA; j_call: TRBJ1-4; d_call: NA; v_call: TRBV27; cdr3_aa: CASSLSRYSSEKLFF; cdr3_nt: TGTGCCAGCAGTTTAAGTCGTTATAGTTCTGAAAAACTGTTTTTT
clone_size: few; j_call: TRBJ2-1; d_call: NA; v_call: TRBV10-3; cdr3_aa: CAISEPQREQFF; cdr3_nt: TGTGCCATCAGTGAGCCCCAGCGGGAGCAGTTCTTC
clone_size: few; j_call: TRBJ2-5; d_call: NA; v_call: TRBV18; cdr3_aa: CASSPSGLPQETQYF; cdr3_nt: TGTGCCAGCTCACCGTCGGGACTGCCCCAAGAGACCCAGTACTTC
clone_size: NA; j_call: TRBJ1-4; d_call: TRBD1; v_call: TRBV5-1; cdr3_aa: CASSSGQGNEKLFF; cdr3_nt: TGCGCCAGCAGCTCTGGACAGGGAAATGAAAAACTGTTTTTT
clone_size: NA; j_call: TRBJ2-1; d_call: NA; v_call: TRBV10-3; cdr3_aa: CAITRDRNEQFF; cdr3_nt: TGTGCCATCACCCGCGACAGGAATGAGCAGTTCTTC
clone_size: NA; j_call: TRBJ2-7; d_call: TRBD1; v_call: TRBV18; cdr3_aa: CASSKQGRYVYEQYF; cdr3_nt: TGTGCCAGCTCAAAACAGGGGCGGTATGTCTACGAGCAGTACTTC
clone_size: NA; j_call: TRBJ1-5; d_call: TRBD1; v_call: TRBV6-1; cdr3_aa: CASSEDPGGSANQPQHF; cdr3_nt: TGTGCCAGCAGTGAAGATCCAGGGGGCTCGGCAAATCAGCCCCAGCATTTT
clone_size: NA; j_call: TRBJ2-5; d_call: NA; v_call: TRBV18; cdr3_aa: CASSSDSQETQYF; cdr3_nt: TGTGCCAGCTCTTCGGACAGCCAAGAGACCCAGTACTTC
clone_size: NA; j_call: TRBJ2-5; d_call: TRBD2; v_call: TRBV27; cdr3_aa: CASSLASGGAQETQYF; cdr3_nt: TGTGCCAGCAGTTTGGCGAGCGGGGGGGCCCAAGAGACCCAGTACTTC
clone_size: NA; j_call: TRBJ2-5; d_call: TRBD1; v_call: TRBV5-6; cdr3_aa: CASSSQGIETQYF; cdr3_nt: TGTGCCAGCAGCTCACAGGGGATAGAGACCCAGTACTTC